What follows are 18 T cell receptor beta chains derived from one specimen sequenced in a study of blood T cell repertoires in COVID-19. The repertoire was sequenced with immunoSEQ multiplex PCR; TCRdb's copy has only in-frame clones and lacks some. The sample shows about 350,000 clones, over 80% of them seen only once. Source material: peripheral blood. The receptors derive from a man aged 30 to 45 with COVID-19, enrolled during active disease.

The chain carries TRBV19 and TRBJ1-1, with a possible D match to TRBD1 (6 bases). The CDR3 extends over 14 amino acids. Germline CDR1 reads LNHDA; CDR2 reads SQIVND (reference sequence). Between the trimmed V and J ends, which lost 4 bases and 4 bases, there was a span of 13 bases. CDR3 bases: TGTGCCAGTAGTAGGGGGGAGGGGGTCACTGAAGCTTTCTTT. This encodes CASSRGEGVTEAFF.

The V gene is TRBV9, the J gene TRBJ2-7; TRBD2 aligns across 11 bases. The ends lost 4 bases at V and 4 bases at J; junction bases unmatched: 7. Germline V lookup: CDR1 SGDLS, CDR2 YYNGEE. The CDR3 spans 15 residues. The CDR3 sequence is CASSPRTSGQYEQYF. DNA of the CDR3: TGTGCCAGCAGCCCCCGGACTAGCGGGCAGTACGAGCAGTACTTC. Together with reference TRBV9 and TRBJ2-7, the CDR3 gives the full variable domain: DSGVTQTPKHLITATGQRVTLRCSPRSGDLSVYWYQQSLDQGLQFLIQYYNGEERAKGNILERFSAQQFPDLHSELNLSSLELGDSALYFCASSPRTSGQYEQYFGPGTRLTVT.

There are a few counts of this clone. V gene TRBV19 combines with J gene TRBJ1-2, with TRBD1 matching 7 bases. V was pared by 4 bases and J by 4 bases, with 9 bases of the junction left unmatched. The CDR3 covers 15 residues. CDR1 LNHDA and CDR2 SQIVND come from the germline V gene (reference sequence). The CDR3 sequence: CASSTRDSGLYGYTF. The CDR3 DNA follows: TGTGCCAGTAGTACCCGGGACAGCGGGCTCTATGGCTACACCTTC.

This CDR3 is CASSPTGTGGSYNEQFF. The CDR3 bases are TGCGCCAGCAGCCCCACAGGGACAGGGGGCTCCTACAATGAGCAGTTCTTC. The V gene is TRBV4-3, the J gene TRBJ2-1; TRBD1 matches 11 bases. CDR1 and CDR2 (germline): LGHNA, YSLEER. V was clipped by 4 bases and J by 0 bases; unmatched bases: 5. The CDR3 has 17 residues.

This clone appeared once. The CDR3 DNA reads as TGTGCCAGCAGCCCACTGAACTATGGCTACACCTTC. Translated: CASSPLNYGYTF. The chain uses TRBV7-2 and TRBJ1-2, with D uncertain. Germline CDR1 reads SGHTA; CDR2 reads FQGNSA. The CDR3 is made up of 12 amino acids. V shed 5 bases and J shed 2 bases, with 6 bases lying between them.

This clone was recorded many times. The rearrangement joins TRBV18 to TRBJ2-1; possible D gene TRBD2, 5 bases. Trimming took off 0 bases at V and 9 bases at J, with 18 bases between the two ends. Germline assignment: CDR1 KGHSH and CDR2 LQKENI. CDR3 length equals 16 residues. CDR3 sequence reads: CASSPPRETPPPEQFF. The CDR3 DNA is TGTGCCAGCTCACCACCGAGGGAGACACCCCCCCCTGAGCAGTTCTTC.

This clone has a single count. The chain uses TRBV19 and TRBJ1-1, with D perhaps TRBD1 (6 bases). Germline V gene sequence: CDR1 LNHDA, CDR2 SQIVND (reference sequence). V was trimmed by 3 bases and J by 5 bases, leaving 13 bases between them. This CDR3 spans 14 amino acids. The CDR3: CASSMTGRRTEAFF. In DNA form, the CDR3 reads TGTGCCAGTAGTATGACAGGTAGGCGGACTGAAGCTTTCTTT.

CDR3 bases: TGTGCCAGCAGTCCCAGGGGGGACCCCCCGGCAGATACGCAGTATTTT. It codes for CASSPRGDPPADTQYF. This chain links TRBV28 with TRBJ2-3; TRBD1 might be the D (7 bases). Germline V lookup: CDR1 MDHEN, CDR2 SYDVKM. CDR3 length: 16 residues. Trimming left V 5 bases short and J 4 bases short, with 19 bases between.

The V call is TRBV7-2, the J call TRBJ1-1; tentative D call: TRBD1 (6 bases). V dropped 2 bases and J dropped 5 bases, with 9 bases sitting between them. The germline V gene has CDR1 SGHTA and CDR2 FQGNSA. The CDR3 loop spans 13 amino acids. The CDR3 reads CASSLTGSTEAFF. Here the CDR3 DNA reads TGTGCCAGCAGCTTAACAGGGAGTACTGAAGCTTTCTTT.

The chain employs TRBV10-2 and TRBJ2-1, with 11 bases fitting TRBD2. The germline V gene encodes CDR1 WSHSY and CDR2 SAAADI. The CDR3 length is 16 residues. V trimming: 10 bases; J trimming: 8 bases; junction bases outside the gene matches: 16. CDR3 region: CATYRTSGSNRDEQFF. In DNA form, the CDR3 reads TGCGCCACCTACCGCACTAGCGGGAGTAATAGGGATGAGCAGTTCTTC.

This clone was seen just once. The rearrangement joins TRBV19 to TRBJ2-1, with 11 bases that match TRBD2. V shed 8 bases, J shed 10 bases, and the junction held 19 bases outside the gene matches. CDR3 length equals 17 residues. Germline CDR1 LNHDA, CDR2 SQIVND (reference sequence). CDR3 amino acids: CASLDSGGAKRAQEQFF. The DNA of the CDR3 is TGTGCCAGTCTCGATAGCGGGGGGGCCAAACGGGCCCAGGAGCAGTTCTTC.

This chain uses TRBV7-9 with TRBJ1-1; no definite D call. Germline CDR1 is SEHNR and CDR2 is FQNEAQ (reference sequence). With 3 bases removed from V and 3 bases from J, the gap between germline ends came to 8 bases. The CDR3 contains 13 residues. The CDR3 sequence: CASSFGGYTEAFF. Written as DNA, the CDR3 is TGTGCCAGCAGCTTCGGCGGATACACTGAAGCTTTCTTT. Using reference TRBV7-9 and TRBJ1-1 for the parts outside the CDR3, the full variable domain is DTGVSQNPRHKITKRGQNVTFRCDPISEHNRLYWYRQTLGQGPEFLTYFQNEAQLEKSRLLSDRFSAERPKGSFSTLEIQRTEQGDSAMYLCASSFGGYTEAFFGQGTRLTVV.

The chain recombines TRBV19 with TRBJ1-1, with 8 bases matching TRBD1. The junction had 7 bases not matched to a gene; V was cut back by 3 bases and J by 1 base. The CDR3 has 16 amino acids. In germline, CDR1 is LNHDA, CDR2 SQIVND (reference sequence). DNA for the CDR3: TGTGCCAGTAGTATCGGACAGGGCGTGTCGAACACTGAAGCTTTCTTT. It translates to CASSIGQGVSNTEAFF.

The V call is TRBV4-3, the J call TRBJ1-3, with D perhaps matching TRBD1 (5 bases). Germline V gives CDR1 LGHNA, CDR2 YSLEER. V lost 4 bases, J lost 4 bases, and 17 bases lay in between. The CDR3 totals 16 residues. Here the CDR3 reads CASSLHFQGSGNTIYF. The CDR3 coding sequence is TGCGCCAGCAGCCTCCATTTTCAGGGATCGGGAAACACCATATATTTT.

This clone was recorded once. CDR3 residues: CASIRAGDGYTF. CDR3 sequence (DNA): TGTGCCAGCATTAGGGCAGGGGATGGCTACACCTTC. The V and J genes are TRBV12-3 or TRBV12-4 and TRBJ1-2, with TRBD1 as a possible D gene (6 bases). The CDR3 consists of 12 residues. V shed 7 bases and J shed 6 bases, with 12 bases lying between them.

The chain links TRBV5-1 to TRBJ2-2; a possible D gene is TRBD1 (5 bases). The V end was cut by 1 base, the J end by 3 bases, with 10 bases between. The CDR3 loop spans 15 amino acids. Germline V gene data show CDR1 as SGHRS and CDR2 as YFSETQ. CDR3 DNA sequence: TGCGCCAGCAGCTTGCAGGGTCGGGACACCGGGGAGCTGTTTTTT. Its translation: CASSLQGRDTGELFF.

In nucleotides, the CDR3 is TGTGCCAGCAGCCAAGATTGGGGACTAGCGAACTCCTACAATGAGCAGTTCTTC. This codes for CASSQDWGLANSYNEQFF. The rearrangement uses TRBV3-1 (or the pseudogene TRBV3-2) and TRBJ2-1; 10 nucleotides line up with TRBD2. In germline, CDR1 is LGHDT, CDR2 YNNKEL (reference sequence). The V gene end was trimmed by 0 bases and the J gene end by 0 bases; junction bases not matched to a gene: 5. The CDR3 consists of 18 residues.

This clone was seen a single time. CDR3 amino acids: CAISESRQVLGYGYTF. CDR3 nucleotide sequence: TGTGCCATCAGTGAGTCGAGACAGGTCCTCGGTTATGGCTACACCTTC. This sequence joins TRBV10-3 and TRBJ1-2; D may be TRBD1 (6 bases). This CDR3 comprises 16 residues. The ends were cut back, 0 bases at V and 5 bases at J, with 16 bases in the middle. Germline lookup yields CDR1 ENHRY and CDR2 SYGVKD.